This TCR beta chain appears in the sequencing data of a study of blood T cell repertoires in COVID-19. Study background: There were acute and convalescent COVID-19 samples, and they came from the United States, Italy and Spain.

The germline V gene encodes CDR1 SNHLY and CDR2 FYNNEI. This CDR3 region has 13 residues. The germline V and J ends were trimmed by 6 bases and 2 bases, with 11 bases remaining between them. Assay: immunoSEQ multiplex PCR; the TCRdb copy retains only in-frame clones and omits some. The sample shows approximately 140,000 clones, about nine tenths of them seen only once. V and J are TRBV2 and TRBJ2-7; D gene unclear. The sequenced sample was peripheral blood. This clonotype was sampled from a man aged 50 to 59 with active or convalescent COVID-19. In DNA, the CDR3 is TGTGCCAGCAGCGCGAGTTTAACCTACGAGCAGTACTTC. This codes for CASSASLTYEQYF.